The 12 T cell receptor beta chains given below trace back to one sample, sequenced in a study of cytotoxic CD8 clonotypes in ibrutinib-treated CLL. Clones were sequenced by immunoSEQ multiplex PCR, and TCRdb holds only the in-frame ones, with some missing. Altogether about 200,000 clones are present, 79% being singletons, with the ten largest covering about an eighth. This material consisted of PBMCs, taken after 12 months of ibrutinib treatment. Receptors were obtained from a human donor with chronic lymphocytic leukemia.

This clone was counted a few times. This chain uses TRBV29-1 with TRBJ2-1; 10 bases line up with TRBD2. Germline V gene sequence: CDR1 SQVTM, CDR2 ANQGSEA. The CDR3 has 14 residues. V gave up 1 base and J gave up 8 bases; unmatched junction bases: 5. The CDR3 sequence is CSVEGLAGADEQFF. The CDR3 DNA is TGCAGCGTTGAAGGGCTAGCGGGAGCCGATGAGCAGTTCTTC.

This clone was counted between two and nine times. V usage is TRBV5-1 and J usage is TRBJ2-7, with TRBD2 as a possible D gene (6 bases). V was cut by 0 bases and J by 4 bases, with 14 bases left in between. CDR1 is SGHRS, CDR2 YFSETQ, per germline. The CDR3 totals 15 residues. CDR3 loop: CASSLAPDRGYEQYF. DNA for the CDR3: TGCGCCAGCAGCTTGGCCCCGGACCGGGGGTACGAGCAGTACTTC.

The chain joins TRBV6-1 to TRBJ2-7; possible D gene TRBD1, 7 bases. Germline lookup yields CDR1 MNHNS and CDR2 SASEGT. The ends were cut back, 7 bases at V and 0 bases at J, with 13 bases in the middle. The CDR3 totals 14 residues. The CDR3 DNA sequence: TGTGCCAGCAAGGGCAGGGGGGACTCCTACGAGCAGTACTTC. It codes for CASKGRGDSYEQYF.

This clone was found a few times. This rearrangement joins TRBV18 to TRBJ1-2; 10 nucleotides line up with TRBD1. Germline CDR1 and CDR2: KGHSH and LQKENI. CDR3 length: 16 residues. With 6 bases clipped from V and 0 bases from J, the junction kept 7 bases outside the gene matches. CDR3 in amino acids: CASSPGTGATNYGYTF. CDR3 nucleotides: TGTGCCAGCTCTCCCGGGACAGGGGCGACTAACTATGGCTACACCTTC.

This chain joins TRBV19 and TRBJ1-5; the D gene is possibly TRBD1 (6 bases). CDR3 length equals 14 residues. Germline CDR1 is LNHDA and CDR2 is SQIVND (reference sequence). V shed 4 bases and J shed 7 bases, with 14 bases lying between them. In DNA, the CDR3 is TGTGCCAGTAGTACACAGGGAAGCGCCCAGCCCCAGCATTTT. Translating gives CASSTQGSAQPQHF.

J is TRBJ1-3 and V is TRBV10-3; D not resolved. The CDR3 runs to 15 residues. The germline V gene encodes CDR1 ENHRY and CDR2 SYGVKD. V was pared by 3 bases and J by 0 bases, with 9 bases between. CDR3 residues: CAISEREDSGNTIYF. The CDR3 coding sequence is TGTGCCATCAGTGAACGGGAGGACTCTGGAAACACCATATATTTT.

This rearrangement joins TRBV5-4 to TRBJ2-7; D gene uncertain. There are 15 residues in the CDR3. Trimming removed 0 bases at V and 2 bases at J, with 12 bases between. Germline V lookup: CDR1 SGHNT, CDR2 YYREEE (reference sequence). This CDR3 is CASSLDPVVAYEQYF. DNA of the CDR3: TGTGCCAGCAGCTTGGACCCGGTGGTAGCCTACGAGCAGTACTTC.

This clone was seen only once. CDR3 sequence (DNA): TGCGCCAGCAGCTCACTAGCGGTGAATGAGCAGTTCTTC. It encodes CASSSLAVNEQFF. This sequence joins TRBV5-1 and TRBJ2-1, with 8 bases fitting TRBD2. With V trimmed by 3 bases and J by 7 bases, 3 bases remained unmatched. Looked up from germline, CDR1 is SGHRS and CDR2 is YFSETQ. The CDR3 spans 13 residues.

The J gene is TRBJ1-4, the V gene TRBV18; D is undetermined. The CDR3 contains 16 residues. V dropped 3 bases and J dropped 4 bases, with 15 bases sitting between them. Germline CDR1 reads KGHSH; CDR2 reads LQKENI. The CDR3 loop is CASSPYTSGFNEKLFF. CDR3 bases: TGTGCCAGCTCACCCTATACCAGCGGGTTTAATGAAAAACTGTTTTTT.

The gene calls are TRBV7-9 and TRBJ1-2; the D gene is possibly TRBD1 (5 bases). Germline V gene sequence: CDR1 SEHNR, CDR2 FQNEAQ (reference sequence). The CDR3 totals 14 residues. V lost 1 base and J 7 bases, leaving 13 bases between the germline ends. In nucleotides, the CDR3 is TGTGCCAGCAGCTTAGAATCAGGGACGAGTGGCTACACCTTC. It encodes CASSLESGTSGYTF.

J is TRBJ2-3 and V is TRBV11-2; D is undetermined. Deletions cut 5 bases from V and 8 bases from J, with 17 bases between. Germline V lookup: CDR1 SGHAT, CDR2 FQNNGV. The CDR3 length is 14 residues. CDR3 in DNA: TGTGCCAGCAGCCCACTGACTCCCTCACGTACGCAGTATTTT. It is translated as CASSPLTPSRTQYF.

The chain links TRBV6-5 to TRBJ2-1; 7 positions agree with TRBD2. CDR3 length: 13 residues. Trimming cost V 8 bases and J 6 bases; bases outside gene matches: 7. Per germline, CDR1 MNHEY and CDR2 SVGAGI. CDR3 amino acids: CASGASGLNEQFF. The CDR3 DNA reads TGTGCCAGCGGGGCTAGCGGACTCAATGAGCAGTTCTTC.